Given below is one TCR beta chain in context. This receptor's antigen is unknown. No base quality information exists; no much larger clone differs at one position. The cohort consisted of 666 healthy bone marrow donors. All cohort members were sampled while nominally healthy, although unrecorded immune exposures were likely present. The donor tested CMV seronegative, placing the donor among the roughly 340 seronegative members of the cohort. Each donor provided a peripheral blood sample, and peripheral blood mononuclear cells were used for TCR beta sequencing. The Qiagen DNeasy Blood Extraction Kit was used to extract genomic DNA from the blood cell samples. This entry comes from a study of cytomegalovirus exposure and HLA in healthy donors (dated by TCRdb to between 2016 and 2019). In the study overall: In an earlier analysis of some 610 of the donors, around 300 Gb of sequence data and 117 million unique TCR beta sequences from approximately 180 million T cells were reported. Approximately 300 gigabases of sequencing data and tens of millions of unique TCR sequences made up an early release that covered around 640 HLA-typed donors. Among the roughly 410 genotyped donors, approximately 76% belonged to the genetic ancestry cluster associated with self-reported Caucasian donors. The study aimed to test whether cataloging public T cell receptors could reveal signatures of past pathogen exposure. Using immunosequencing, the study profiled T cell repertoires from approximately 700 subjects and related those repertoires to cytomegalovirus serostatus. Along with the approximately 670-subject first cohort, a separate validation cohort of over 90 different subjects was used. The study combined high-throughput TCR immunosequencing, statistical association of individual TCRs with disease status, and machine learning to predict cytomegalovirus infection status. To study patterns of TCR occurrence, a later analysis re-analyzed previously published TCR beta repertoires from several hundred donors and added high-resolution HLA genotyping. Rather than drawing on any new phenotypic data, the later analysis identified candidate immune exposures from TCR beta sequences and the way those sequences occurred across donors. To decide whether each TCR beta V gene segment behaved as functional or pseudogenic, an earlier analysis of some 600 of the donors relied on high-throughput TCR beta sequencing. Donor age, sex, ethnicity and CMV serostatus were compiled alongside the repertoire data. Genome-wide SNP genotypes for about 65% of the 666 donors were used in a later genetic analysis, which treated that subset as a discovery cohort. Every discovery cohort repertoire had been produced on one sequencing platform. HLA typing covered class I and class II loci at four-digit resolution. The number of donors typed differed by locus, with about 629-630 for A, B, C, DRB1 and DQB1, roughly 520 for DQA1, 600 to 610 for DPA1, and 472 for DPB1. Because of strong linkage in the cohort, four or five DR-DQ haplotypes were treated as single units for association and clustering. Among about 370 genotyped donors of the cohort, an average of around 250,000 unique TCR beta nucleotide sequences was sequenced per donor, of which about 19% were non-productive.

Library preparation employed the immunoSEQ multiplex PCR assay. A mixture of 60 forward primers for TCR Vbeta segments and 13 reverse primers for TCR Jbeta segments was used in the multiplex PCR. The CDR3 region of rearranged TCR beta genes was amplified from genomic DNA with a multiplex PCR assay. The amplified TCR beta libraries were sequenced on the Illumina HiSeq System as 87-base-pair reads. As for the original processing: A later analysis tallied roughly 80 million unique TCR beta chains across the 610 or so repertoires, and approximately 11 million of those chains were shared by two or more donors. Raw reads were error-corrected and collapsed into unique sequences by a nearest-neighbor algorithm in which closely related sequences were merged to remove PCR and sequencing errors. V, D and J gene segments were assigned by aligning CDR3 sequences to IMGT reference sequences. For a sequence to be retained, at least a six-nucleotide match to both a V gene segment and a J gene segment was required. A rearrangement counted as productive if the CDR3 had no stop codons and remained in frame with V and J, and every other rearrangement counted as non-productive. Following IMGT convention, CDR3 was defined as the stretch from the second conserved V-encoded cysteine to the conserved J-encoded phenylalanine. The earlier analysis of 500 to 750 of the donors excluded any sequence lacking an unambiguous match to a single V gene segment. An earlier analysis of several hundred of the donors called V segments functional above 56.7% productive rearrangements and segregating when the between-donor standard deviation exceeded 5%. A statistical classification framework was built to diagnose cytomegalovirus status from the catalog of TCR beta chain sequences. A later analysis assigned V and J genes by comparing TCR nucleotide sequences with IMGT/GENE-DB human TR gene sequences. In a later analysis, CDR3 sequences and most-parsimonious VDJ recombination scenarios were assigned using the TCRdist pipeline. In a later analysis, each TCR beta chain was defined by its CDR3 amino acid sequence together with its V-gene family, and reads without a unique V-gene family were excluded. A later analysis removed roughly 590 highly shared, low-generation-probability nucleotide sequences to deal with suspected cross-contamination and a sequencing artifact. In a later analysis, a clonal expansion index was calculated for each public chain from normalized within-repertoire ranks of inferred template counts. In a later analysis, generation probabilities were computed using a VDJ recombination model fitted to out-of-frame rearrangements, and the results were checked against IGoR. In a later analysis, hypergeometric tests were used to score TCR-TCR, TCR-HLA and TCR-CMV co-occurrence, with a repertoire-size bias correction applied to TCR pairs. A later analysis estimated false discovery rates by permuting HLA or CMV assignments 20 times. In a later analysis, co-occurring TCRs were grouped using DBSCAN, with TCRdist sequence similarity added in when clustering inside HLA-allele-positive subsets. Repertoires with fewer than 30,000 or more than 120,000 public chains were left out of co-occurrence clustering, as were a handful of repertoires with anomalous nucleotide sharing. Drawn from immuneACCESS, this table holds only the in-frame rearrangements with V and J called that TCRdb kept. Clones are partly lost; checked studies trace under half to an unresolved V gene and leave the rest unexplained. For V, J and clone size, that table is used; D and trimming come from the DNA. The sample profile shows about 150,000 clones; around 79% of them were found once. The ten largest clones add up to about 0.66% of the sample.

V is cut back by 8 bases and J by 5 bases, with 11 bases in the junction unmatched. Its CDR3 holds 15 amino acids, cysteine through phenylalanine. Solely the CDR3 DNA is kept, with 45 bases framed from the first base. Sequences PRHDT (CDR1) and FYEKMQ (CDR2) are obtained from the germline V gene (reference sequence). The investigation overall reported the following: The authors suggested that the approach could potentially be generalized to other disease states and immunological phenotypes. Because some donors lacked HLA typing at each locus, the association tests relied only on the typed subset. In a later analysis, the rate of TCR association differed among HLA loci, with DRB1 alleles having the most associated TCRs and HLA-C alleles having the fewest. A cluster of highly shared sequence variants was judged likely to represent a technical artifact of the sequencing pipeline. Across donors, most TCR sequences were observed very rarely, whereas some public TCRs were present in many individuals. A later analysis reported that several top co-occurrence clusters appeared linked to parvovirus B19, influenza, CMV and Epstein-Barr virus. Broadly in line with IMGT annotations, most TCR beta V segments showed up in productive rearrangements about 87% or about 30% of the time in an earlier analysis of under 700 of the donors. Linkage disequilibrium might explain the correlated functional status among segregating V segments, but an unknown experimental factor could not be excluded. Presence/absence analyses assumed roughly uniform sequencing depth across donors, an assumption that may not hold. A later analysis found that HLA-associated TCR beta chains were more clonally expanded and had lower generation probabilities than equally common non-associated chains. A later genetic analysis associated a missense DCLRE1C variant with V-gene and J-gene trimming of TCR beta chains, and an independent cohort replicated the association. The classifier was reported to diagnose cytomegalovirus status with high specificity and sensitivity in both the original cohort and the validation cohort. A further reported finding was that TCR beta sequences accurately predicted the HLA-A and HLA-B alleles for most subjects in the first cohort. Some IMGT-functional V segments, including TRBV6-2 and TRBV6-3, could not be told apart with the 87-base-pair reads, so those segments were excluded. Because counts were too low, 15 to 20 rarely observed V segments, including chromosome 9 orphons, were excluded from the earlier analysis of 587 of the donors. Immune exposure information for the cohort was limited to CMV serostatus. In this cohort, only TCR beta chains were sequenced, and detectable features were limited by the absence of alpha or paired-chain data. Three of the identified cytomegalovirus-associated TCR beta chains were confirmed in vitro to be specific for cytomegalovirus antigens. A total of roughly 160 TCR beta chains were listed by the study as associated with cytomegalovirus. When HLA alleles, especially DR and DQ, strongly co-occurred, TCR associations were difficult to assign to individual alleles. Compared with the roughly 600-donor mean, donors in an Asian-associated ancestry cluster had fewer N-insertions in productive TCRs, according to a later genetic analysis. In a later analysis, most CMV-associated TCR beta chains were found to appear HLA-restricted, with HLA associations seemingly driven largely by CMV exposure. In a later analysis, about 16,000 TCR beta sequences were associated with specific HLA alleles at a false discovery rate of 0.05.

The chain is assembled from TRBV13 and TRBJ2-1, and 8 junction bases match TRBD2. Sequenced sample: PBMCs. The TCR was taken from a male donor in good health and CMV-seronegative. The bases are TGTGCCAGCGGCGGGGGGCTAGCGGCTGACAATGAGCAGTTCTTC. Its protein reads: CASGGGLAADNEQFF.